One and the same sample provided the 8 T cell receptor beta chains below, sequenced in a study of blood T cells in healthy people across ages. For the second PCR, which ran for about 6 to 11 cycles, a sample-barcoded 5' primer and a J-beta primer mix were used. TCRdb passed the 5' RACE reads through MiXCR, listing each CDR3 protein once. The sample carries over 1,500,000 distinct CDR3 sequences, about 50% recorded once. Material for sequencing was blood. The receptors here all came from a woman between 40 and 55 years old in good health.

The CDR3: CASSLRLAGGPLYNEQFF. CDR3 coding DNA: TGTGCCAGCAGTTTAAGACTAGCGGGGGGCCCGCTTTACAATGAGCAGTTCTTC. The rearrangement uses TRBV27 and TRBJ2-1, with 13 bases identical to TRBD2. The V gene end was trimmed by 2 bases and the J gene end by 4 bases; junction bases not matched to a gene: 8. Germline assignment: CDR1 MNHEY and CDR2 SMNVEV (reference sequence). This CDR3 region has 18 residues.

J is TRBJ1-4 and V is TRBV5-1; D gene ambiguous. V lost 7 bases, J lost 3 bases, and 13 bases lay in between. This CDR3 is 14 amino acids long. Germline-derived CDR1 and CDR2 are SGHRS and YFSETQ. The CDR3 loop reads CASQGTAANEKLFF. The CDR3 DNA sequence: TGCGCCAGCCAAGGCACAGCAGCTAATGAAAAACTGTTTTTT.

This clonotype was recorded a few times. The chain joins TRBV28 to TRBJ2-3; 9 bases are shared with TRBD2. Unmatched junction bases numbered 15, after V lost 6 bases and J lost 8 bases. The CDR3 has 16 amino acids. Germline V gene lookup returns CDR1 MDHEN and CDR2 SYDVKM. The CDR3 here is CASSPRLAVLQGTQYF. CDR3 DNA: TGTGCCAGCAGCCCCAGACTAGCGGTCCTACAGGGTACGCAGTATTTT.

This rearrangement joins TRBV12-3 or TRBV12-4 to TRBJ2-3, with TRBD1 identical over 7 bases. Trimming took 4 bases from V and 0 from J; bases not matched to a gene: 7. The CDR3 sequence is 16 residues long. CDR3 sequence (DNA): TGTGCCAGCAGTTCCCCGACAGGGCTTAGCACAGATACGCAGTATTTT. It yields the protein CASSSPTGLSTDTQYF.

The chain has TRBV5-1 and TRBJ1-2; weak D call: TRBD1 (5 bases). V dropped 4 bases and J dropped 4 bases, with 14 bases sitting between them. The CDR3 is 14 amino acids. Germline CDR1 is SGHRS and CDR2 is YFSETQ. The CDR3: CASSPPGAAYGYTF. The CDR3 nucleotides read TGCGCCAGCAGCCCACCCGGGGCCGCCTATGGCTACACCTTC.

This chain uses TRBV29-1 with TRBJ2-7; TRBD2 is a possible D gene (6 bases). Germline V CDR1 and CDR2: SQVTM, ANQGSEA. The CDR3 contains 12 residues. Trimming took 7 bases from V and 3 from J, leaving 13 bases between them. CDR3 protein: CSAGLRGYEQYF. The CDR3 nucleotides are TGCAGCGCGGGACTTAGGGGCTACGAGCAGTACTTC.

This clonotype occurred once. The chain recombines TRBV28 with TRBJ2-3; perhaps TRBD1 as D (6 bases). The germline V gene has CDR1 MDHEN and CDR2 SYDVKM. V was trimmed by 5 bases and J by 2 bases, leaving 17 bases between them. The CDR3 runs 16 residues. CDR3 in DNA: TGTGCCAGCAGTCCTGGGCTGACAGGAATCACAGATACGCAGTATTTT. Its protein product is CASSPGLTGITDTQYF.

The chain couples TRBV25-1 to TRBJ1-6, with 8 bases matching TRBD1. Germline V gives CDR1 MGHDK, CDR2 SYGVNS. The trim removed 2 bases at V and 10 bases at J, leaving 7 bases unmatched. This CDR3 is 15 amino acids long. This CDR3 is CASSEGDRFMSPLHF. The CDR3 DNA follows: TGTGCCAGCAGTGAAGGGGACAGGTTCATGTCACCCCTCCACTTT. The whole variable domain, filled in from reference TRBV25-1 and TRBJ1-6, reads EADIYQTPRYLVIGTGKKITLECSQTMGHDKMYWYQQDPGMELHLIHYSYGVNSTEKGDLSSESTVSRIRTEHFPLTLESARPSHTSQYLCASSEGDRFMSPLHFGNGTRLTVT.